One and the same sample provided the 20 T cell receptor beta chains below, sequenced in a study of blood T cell repertoires in COVID-19 (dated by TCRdb to 2018 to 2020). The library was prepared using the immunoSEQ multiplex PCR assay. In its TCRdb copy, this immuneACCESS table keeps in-frame sequences only and misses some clones. Where compared with another copy, unresolved V genes explain less than half of these, and the others have no known cause. The sample table holds under 35,000 clones, of which 88% were seen once. 5% to 6.5% of the sample is taken by the ten largest. The sample consisted of peripheral blood. The source is a human donor in a cohort sampled during active COVID-19.

This chain connects TRBV29-1 to TRBJ1-1, with D perhaps matching TRBD1 (5 bases). The germline gives CDR1 SQVTM, CDR2 ANQGSEA. V was shortened by 5 bases and J by 5 bases, with 15 bases between the two germline ends. CDR3 length equals 13 residues. The CDR3: CSVQRGGETEAFF. CDR3 bases: TGCAGCGTTCAACGCGGGGGTGAGACTGAAGCTTTCTTT.

The rearrangement joins TRBV6-2 or TRBV6-3 to TRBJ1-1; 7 bases are shared with TRBD1. V lost 6 bases, J lost 7 bases, and 5 bases stayed unmatched. The CDR3 is made up of 12 amino acids. Germline V CDR1 and CDR2: MNHEY, SVGEGT. In nucleotides, the CDR3 is TGTGCCAGCAGCGACAGGGCAGTTGAAGCTTTCTTT. It specifies CASSDRAVEAFF.

The rearrangement joins TRBV4-3 to TRBJ2-7; TRBD2 might be the D (5 bases). Germline V gene lookup returns CDR1 LGHNA and CDR2 YSLEER. The CDR3 is 14 residues long. Trimming took off 1 base at V and 4 bases at J, with 11 bases between the two ends. The DNA for the CDR3 is TGCGCCAGCAGCCAAGGTCCAGGAGGATACGAGCAGTACTTC. It is translated as CASSQGPGGYEQYF.

V is TRBV4-1 and J is TRBJ2-3, with TRBD2 identical over 14 bases. V trimming: 3 bases; J trimming: 2 bases; junction bases outside the gene matches: 16. Per the germline V gene, CDR1 is MGHRA and CDR2 is YSYEKL. The CDR3 runs to 21 residues. The CDR3 sequence is CASSHGTSGGTFRPITDTQYF. CDR3 in DNA: TGCGCCAGCAGCCATGGGACTAGCGGGGGAACTTTTCGACCCATCACAGATACGCAGTATTTT.

This clone was seen only a few times. The chain uses TRBV18 and TRBJ2-1, with 8 bases matching TRBD1. The CDR3 runs 14 residues. Germline assignment: CDR1 KGHSH and CDR2 LQKENI. V gave up 3 bases and J gave up 5 bases; unmatched junction bases: 3. The CDR3 DNA follows: TGTGCCAGCTCACCCGGGACAGGAGACAATGAGCAGTTCTTC. Amino acids: CASSPGTGDNEQFF.

The rearrangement links TRBV9 to TRBJ1-2; 9 bases are shared with TRBD1. Per the germline V gene, CDR1 is SGDLS and CDR2 is YYNGEE. CDR3 length equals 16 residues. V dropped 3 bases and J dropped 0; count of bases not matched to a gene: 6. CDR3 coding DNA: TGTGCCAGCAGCGCGGACAGGGGTTCTGCTAACTATGGCTACACCTTC. It encodes CASSADRGSANYGYTF.

This chain connects TRBV7-2 to TRBJ2-5; 7 nucleotides line up with TRBD1. From germline, CDR1 is SGHTA and CDR2 FQGNSA. V trimming: 5 bases; J trimming: 4 bases; junction bases outside the gene matches: 16. The CDR3 has 17 residues. CDR3: CASSPQPGQALAETQYF. CDR3 sequence (DNA): TGTGCCAGCAGCCCCCAACCCGGACAGGCCCTGGCAGAGACCCAGTACTTC. The full variable domain, its missing parts supplied by reference TRBV7-2 and TRBJ2-5, is GAGVSQSPSNKVTEKGKDVELRCDPISGHTALYWYRQSLGQGLEFLIYFQGNSAPDKSGLPSDRFSAERTGGSVSTLTIQRTQQEDSAVYLCASSPQPGQALAETQYFGPGTRLLVL.

The chain uses TRBV18 and TRBJ2-5, with a weak D call TRBD1 (6 bases). Trimming removed 1 base from V and 4 bases from J, with 16 bases in between. The length of the CDR3 is 16 residues. CDR1 and CDR2 from the germline V gene are KGHSH and LQKENI. CDR3 in amino acids: CASSPRTDPTIETQYF. The DNA of the CDR3 is TGTGCCAGCTCACCACGGACAGACCCAACGATAGAGACCCAGTACTTC.

This rearrangement joins TRBV27 to TRBJ1-2; D is possibly TRBD1 (5 bases). CDR3 length equals 14 residues. From germline, CDR1 is MNHEY and CDR2 SMNVEV (reference sequence). Trimming pared 6 bases from V and 4 bases from J, leaving 15 bases between. In DNA, the CDR3 is TGTGCCAGCAGCCCCCTCGGGGGATTCTATGGCTACACCTTC. This translates into CASSPLGGFYGYTF.

This chain connects TRBV14 to TRBJ2-4; 12 nucleotides agree with TRBD2. V was clipped by 2 bases and J by 7 bases; unmatched bases: 6. Germline assignment: CDR1 SGHDN and CDR2 FVKESK. This CDR3 spans 16 amino acids. The CDR3 DNA sequence: TGTGCCAGCAGCCAATTACTAGCGGGGGGCCGGAACATTCAGTACTTC. This gives the protein CASSQLLAGGRNIQYF.

The chain uses TRBV19 and TRBJ2-3; tentative D call: TRBD2 (6 bases). Deletions cut 7 bases from V and 2 bases from J, with 16 bases between. CDR3 length: 15 residues. Germline V lookup: CDR1 LNHDA, CDR2 SQIVND (reference sequence). The CDR3 sequence is CASTSAGYPTDTQYF. The DNA of the CDR3 is TGTGCCAGTACGTCGGCGGGGTACCCCACAGATACGCAGTATTTT. Full variable domain (outside the CDR3, taken from reference TRBV19 and TRBJ2-3): DGGITQSPKYLFRKEGQNVTLSCEQNLNHDAMYWYRQDPGQGLRLIYYSQIVNDFQKGDIAEGYSVSREKKESFPLTVTSAQKNPTAFYLCASTSAGYPTDTQYFGPGTRLTVL.

The chain uses TRBV19 and TRBJ1-6, with D perhaps matching TRBD1 (6 bases). The CDR3 loop spans 13 amino acids. Trimming took off 6 bases at V and 9 bases at J, with 12 bases between the two ends. Germline V gene sequence: CDR1 LNHDA, CDR2 SQIVND (reference sequence). The CDR3 DNA follows: TGTGCCAGTAGCCCCGGACAGTTTTCACCCCTCCACTTT. Protein: CASSPGQFSPLHF.

J is TRBJ2-7 and V is TRBV5-4, with TRBD1 matching 9 bases. The CDR3 spans 13 residues. With 3 bases clipped from V and 6 bases from J, the junction kept 4 bases outside the gene matches. Germline values: CDR1 SGHNT, CDR2 YYREEE (reference sequence). The CDR3 protein is CASSWGQGPEQYF. The CDR3, as DNA: TGTGCCAGCAGCTGGGGACAGGGCCCCGAGCAGTACTTC.

The rearrangement uses TRBV11-2 and TRBJ1-1; weak D call: TRBD1 (6 bases). Trimming removed 5 bases at V and 2 bases at J, with 18 bases between. Per germline, CDR1 SGHAT and CDR2 FQNNGV. The CDR3 sequence is 16 residues long. The CDR3 reads CASSRILQGYNTEAFF. In nucleotides, the CDR3 is TGTGCCAGCAGCCGGATTCTACAGGGTTATAACACTGAAGCTTTCTTT.

This chain links TRBV9 with TRBJ2-3, with D perhaps matching TRBD1 (5 bases). This CDR3 is built from 15 residues. Germline CDR1 and CDR2: SGDLS and YYNGEE. V shed 0 bases and J shed 1 base, with 9 bases lying between them. CDR3 loop: CASSVEGRGTDTQYF. CDR3 nucleotide sequence: TGTGCCAGCAGCGTAGAAGGCAGGGGCACAGATACGCAGTATTTT.

The chain links TRBV3-1 (or the pseudogene TRBV3-2) to TRBJ2-3, with 8 nucleotides matching TRBD2. Germline V gene data show CDR1 as LGHDT and CDR2 as YNNKEL (reference sequence). V was clipped by 1 base and J by 2 bases; unmatched bases: 5. CDR3 size: 16 residues. The DNA of the CDR3 is TGTGCCAGCAGCCAAGGGACTAGCCCCAACACAGATACGCAGTATTTT. Its protein product is CASSQGTSPNTDTQYF.

The gene calls are TRBV7-9 and TRBJ2-1; 9 bases map to TRBD2. The CDR3 has 15 amino acids. Germline assignment: CDR1 SEHNR and CDR2 FQNEAQ (reference sequence). J gave up 8 bases and V 1 base, and 6 bases lay outside the gene matches. The CDR3 loop is CASSLGASGADEQFF. The DNA of the CDR3 is TGTGCCAGCAGCTTAGGAGCTAGCGGGGCGGATGAGCAGTTCTTC.

V and J are TRBV7-2 and TRBJ2-1; 12 nucleotides match TRBD2. The CDR3 runs 15 residues. The trim removed 2 bases at V and 9 bases at J, leaving 5 bases unmatched. CDR1 and CDR2 (germline): SGHTA, FQGNSA. The chain's CDR3 is CASSLLAGGHGEQFF. CDR3 sequence (DNA): TGTGCCAGCAGCTTACTAGCGGGGGGGCATGGTGAGCAGTTCTTC.

This clone showed up just once. V is TRBV28 and J is TRBJ2-3; D unresolved. The CDR3 runs to 15 residues. Germline V gene sequence: CDR1 MDHEN, CDR2 SYDVKM. Between the trimmed V and J ends, which lost 5 bases and 0 bases, there was a span of 12 bases. CDR3 loop: CASSPPRISTDTQYF. The CDR3 DNA follows: TGTGCCAGCAGTCCCCCCCGTATTAGCACAGATACGCAGTATTTT.

The rearrangement joins TRBV11-3 to TRBJ2-3; D remains unclear. There are 13 residues in the CDR3. The V end was cut by 8 bases, the J end by 2 bases, with 11 bases between. Germline V CDR1 and CDR2: SGHNT, YENEEA. The CDR3 nucleotides read TGTGCCAGCGCCAAGGAGCCCACAGATACGCAGTATTTT. Protein product: CASAKEPTDTQYF.